This TCR beta chain was identified during a study of blood T cell repertoires in COVID-19. As for the study in general: Spain, Italy and the United States supplied samples that represented acute and convalescent COVID-19. PBMCs, B-cell-depleted T cells, or T cells provided the cDNA or gDNA that made up the material.

Source study methods: Nucleated cell number was recorded as an estimate derived from reference gene primer amplification. Here immunoSEQ multiplex PCR was the method, and the copy in TCRdb shows in-frame clones only, minus some. V, J and clone size were drawn from that table, and D and trimming were deduced from the DNA. The repertoire includes about 88,000 clones, about 71% of them detected once, and around 23% sits in the top ten. From germline, CDR1 is MRHNA and CDR2 SNTAGT. The V and J ends lost 5 bases and 7 bases, in that order; junction bases with no gene match: 4. The CDR3 totals 14 residues.

The sequence was collected from a woman aged 55 to 70 in a cohort sampled during active or convalescent COVID-19. The sequencing input was peripheral blood. V usage is TRBV6-4 and J usage is TRBJ2-7; TRBD2 matches at 14 bases. The CDR3 protein is CASSPGLAGVEQYF. The CDR3 region has the DNA TGTGCCAGCAGTCCGGGACTAGCGGGGGTGGAGCAGTACTTC.